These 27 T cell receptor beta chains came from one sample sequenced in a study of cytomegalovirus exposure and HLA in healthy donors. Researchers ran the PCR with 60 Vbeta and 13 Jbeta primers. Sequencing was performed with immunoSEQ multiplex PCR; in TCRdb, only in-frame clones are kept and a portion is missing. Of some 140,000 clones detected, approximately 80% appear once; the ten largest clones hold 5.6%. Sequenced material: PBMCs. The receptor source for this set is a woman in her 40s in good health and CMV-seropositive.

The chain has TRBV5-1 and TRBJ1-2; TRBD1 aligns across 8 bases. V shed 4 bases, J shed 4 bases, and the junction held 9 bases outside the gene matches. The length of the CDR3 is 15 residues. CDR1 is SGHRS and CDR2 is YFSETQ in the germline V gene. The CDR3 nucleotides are TGCGCCAGCAGCACCGGACAGGGCTTGGGCTATGGCTACACCTTC. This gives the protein CASSTGQGLGYGYTF.

In nucleotides, the CDR3 is TGTGCCTGGAGTGTACAAGGACAGGCTAATCAGCCCCAGCATTTT. Its protein is CAWSVQGQANQPQHF. V is TRBV30 and J is TRBJ1-5, with 7 bases matching TRBD1. After removal of 0 bases from V and 4 bases from J, the junction contained 6 bases not matched to a gene. Germline V gene lookup returns CDR1 GTSNPN and CDR2 SVGIG (reference sequence). The CDR3 is 15 amino acids.

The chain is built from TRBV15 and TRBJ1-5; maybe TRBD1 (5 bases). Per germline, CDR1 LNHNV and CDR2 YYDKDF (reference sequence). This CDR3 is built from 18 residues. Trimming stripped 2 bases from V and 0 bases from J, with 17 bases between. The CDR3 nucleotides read TGTGCCACCAGCAGACGGGTAAGGAAGGGACTTAGCAATCAGCCCCAGCATTTT. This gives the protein CATSRRVRKGLSNQPQHF.

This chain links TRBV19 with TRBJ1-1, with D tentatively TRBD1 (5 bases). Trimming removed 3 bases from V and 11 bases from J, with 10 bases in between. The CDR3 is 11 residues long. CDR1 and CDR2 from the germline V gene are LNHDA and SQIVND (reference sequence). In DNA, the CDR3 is TGTGCCAGTAGTATCGGGGGAACGGCTTTCTTT. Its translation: CASSIGGTAFF.

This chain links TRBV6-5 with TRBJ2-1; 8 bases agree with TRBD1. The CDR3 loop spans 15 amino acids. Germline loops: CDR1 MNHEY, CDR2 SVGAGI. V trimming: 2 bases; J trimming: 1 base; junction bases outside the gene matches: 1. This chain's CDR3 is CASSYDRGSYNEQFF. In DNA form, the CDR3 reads TGTGCCAGCAGTTACGACAGGGGTTCCTACAATGAGCAGTTCTTC.

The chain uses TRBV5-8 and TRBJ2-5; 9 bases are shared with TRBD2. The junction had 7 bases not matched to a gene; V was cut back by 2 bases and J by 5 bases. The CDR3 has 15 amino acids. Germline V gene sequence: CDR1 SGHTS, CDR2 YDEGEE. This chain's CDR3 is CASSLGGLALETQYF. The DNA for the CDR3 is TGTGCCAGCAGCTTAGGAGGACTAGCGTTGGAGACCCAGTACTTC.

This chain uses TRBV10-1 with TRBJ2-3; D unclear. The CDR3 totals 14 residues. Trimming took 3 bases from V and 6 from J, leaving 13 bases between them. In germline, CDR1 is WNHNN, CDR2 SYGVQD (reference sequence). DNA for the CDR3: TGCGCCAGCAGTGAAATGGGCCGCGTGGATACGCAGTATTTT. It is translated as CASSEMGRVDTQYF.

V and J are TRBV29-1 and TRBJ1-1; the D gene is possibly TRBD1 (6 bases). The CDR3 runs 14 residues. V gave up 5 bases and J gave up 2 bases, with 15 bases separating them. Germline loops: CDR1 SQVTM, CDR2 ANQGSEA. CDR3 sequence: CSVRVGGSNTEAFF. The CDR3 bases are TGCAGCGTTCGTGTAGGGGGTAGTAACACTGAAGCTTTCTTT.

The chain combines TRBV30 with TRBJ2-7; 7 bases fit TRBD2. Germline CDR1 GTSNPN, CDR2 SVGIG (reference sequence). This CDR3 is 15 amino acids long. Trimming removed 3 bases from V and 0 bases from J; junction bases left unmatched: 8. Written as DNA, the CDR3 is TGTGCCTGGAGAAGGCAAGCGGGAAACTCCTACGAGCAGTACTTC. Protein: CAWRRQAGNSYEQYF.

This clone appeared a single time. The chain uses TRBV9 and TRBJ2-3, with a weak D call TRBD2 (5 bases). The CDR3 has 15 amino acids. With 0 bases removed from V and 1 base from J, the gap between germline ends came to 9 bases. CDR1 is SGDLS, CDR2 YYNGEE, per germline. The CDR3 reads CASSVESGGTDTQYF. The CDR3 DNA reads TGTGCCAGCAGCGTAGAAAGCGGCGGCACAGATACGCAGTATTTT.

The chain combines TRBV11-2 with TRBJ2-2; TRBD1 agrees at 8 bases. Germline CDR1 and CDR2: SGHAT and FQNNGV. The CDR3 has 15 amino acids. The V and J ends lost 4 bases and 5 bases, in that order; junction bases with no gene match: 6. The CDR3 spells CASSSQGALTGELFF. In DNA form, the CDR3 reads TGTGCCAGCAGCTCGCAGGGGGCCCTGACCGGGGAGCTGTTTTTT.

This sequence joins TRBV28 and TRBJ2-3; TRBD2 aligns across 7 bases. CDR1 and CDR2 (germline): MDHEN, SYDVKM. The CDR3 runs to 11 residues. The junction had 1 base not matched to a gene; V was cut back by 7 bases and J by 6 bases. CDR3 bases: TGTGCCAGCATCGGGAGGGATACGCAGTATTTT. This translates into CASIGRDTQYF.

The DNA of the CDR3 is TGTGCCAGCAGTCCTCTAATCGGGTTGAACACTGAAGCTTTCTTT. This encodes CASSPLIGLNTEAFF. The chain carries TRBV27 and TRBJ1-1; no clear D. This CDR3 comprises 15 residues. Trimming pared 5 bases from V and 0 bases from J, leaving 13 bases between. Looked up from germline, CDR1 is MNHEY and CDR2 is SMNVEV (reference sequence).

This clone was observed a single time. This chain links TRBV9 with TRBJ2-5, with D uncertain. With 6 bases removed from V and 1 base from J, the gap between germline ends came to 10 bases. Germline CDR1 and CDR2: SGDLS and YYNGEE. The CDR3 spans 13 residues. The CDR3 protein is CASNPHGQETQYF. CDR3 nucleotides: TGTGCCAGCAATCCCCACGGCCAAGAGACCCAGTACTTC.

CDR3 bases: TGTGCCAGCAGGGCAGGGGGCACCGGGGAGCTGTTTTTT. Its protein product is CASRAGGTGELFF. The chain couples TRBV6-1 to TRBJ2-2, with TRBD1 matching 7 bases. The CDR3 contains 13 residues. With V trimmed by 6 bases and J by 4 bases, 2 bases remained unmatched. Germline values: CDR1 MNHNS, CDR2 SASEGT.

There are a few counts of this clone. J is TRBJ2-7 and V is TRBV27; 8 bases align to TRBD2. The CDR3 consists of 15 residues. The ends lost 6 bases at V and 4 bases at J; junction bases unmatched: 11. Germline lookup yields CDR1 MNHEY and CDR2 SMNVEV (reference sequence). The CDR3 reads CASRLLGKREYEQYF. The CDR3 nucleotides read TGTGCCAGCAGACTTTTGGGAAAGCGGGAGTACGAGCAGTACTTC.

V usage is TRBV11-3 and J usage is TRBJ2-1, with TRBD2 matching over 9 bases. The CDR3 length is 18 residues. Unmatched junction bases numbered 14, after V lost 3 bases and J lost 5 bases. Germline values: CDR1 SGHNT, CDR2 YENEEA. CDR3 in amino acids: CASSFASGGLAGNNEQFF. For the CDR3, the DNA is TGTGCCAGCAGCTTCGCCTCCGGGGGGCTAGCGGGGAACAATGAGCAGTTCTTC.

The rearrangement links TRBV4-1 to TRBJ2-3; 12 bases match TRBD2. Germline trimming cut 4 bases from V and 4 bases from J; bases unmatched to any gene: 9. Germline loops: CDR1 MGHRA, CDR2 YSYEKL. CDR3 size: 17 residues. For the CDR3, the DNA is TGCGCCAGCAGCCTTAAGACTAGCGGGAGCCCCGCAGATACGCAGTATTTT. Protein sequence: CASSLKTSGSPADTQYF.

The CDR3 sequence is CASSPTLAGGETQYF. CDR3 bases: TGTGCCAGCTCACCAACACTAGCGGGCGGGGAGACCCAGTACTTC. This sequence joins TRBV18 and TRBJ2-5; TRBD2 matches 9 bases. CDR1 is KGHSH and CDR2 is LQKENI in the germline V gene. CDR3 length equals 15 residues. With 2 bases clipped from V and 5 bases from J, the junction kept 6 bases outside the gene matches.

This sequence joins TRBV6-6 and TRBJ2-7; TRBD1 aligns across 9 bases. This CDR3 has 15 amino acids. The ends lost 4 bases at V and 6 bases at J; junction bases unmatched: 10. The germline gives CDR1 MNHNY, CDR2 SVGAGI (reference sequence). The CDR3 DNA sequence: TGTGCCAGCAGTTCGACCGGACAGGGGAGCGTCGAGCAGTACTTC. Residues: CASSSTGQGSVEQYF.

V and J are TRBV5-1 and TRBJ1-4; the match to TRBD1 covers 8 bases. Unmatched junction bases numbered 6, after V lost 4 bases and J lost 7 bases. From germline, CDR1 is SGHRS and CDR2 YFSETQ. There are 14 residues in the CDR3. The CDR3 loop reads CASSLDRGSEKLFF. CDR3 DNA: TGCGCCAGCAGCCTAGACAGGGGAAGTGAAAAACTGTTTTTT. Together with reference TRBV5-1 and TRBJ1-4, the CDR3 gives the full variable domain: KAGVTQTPRYLIKTRGQQVTLSCSPISGHRSVSWYQQTPGQGLQFLFEYFSETQRNKGNFPGRFSGRQFSNSRSEMNVSTLELGDSALYLCASSLDRGSEKLFFGSGTQLSVL.

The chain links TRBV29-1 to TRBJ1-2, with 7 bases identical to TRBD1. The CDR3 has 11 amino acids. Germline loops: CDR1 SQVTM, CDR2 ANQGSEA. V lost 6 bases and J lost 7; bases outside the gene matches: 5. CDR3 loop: CSVETGVGYTF. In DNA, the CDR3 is TGCAGCGTGGAAACAGGGGTTGGCTACACCTTC.

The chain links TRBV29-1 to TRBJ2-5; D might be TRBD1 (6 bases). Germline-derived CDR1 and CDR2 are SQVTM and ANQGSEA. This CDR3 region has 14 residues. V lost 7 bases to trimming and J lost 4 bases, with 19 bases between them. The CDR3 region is CSGLSGELVETQYF. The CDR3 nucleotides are TGCAGCGGCTTGTCAGGGGAATTGGTAGAGACCCAGTACTTC.

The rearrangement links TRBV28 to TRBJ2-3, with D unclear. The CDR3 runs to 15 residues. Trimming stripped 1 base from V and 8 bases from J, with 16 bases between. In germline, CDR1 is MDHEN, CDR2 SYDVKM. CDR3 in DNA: TGTGCCAGCAGTTTATACCGCGGCGGTGTTGGTACGCAGTATTTT. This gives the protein CASSLYRGGVGTQYF.

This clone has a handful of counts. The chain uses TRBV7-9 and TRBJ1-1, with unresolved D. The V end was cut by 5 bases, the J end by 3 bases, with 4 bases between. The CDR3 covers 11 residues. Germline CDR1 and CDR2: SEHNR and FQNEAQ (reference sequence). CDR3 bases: TGTGCCAGCAGCCCCTACACTGAAGCTTTCTTT. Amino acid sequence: CASSPYTEAFF.

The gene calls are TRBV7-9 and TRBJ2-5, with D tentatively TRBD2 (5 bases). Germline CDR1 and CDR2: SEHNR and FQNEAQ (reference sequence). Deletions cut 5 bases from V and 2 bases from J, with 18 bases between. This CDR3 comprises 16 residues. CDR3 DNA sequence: TGTGCCAGCAGCCCAGCGAGGGATTTTGGTCAAGAGACCCAGTACTTC. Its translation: CASSPARDFGQETQYF.

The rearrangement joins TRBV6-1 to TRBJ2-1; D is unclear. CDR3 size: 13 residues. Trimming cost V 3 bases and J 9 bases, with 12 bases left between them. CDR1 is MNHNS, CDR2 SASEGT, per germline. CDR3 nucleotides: TGTGCCAGCAGTGAGTCCCTCGGTCGTGAGCAGTTCTTC. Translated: CASSESLGREQFF.